Listed here are 8 T cell receptor beta chains from one sample, sequenced in a study of T cell responses to AZD1222 COVID-19 vaccine. Sequencing was performed with immunoSEQ multiplex PCR; in TCRdb, only in-frame clones are kept and a portion is missing. The table shows tens of thousands of clones, with around three quarters occurring only once. Specimen: peripheral blood, collected 28 days after the second AZD1222 dose. The source is an adult who received the AZD1222 COVID-19 vaccine.

This chain joins TRBV25-1 and TRBJ2-1, with 12 bases aligning to TRBD2. The CDR3 extends over 15 amino acids. CDR1 is MGHDK and CDR2 is SYGVNS in the germline V gene. J lost 2 bases, V lost 7 bases, and 3 bases had no gene match. The CDR3, as DNA: TGTGCCAGCACCCCTAGCGGGAGGGCCTACAATGAGCAGTTCTTC. Its translation: CASTPSGRAYNEQFF.

V is TRBV3-1 (or the pseudogene TRBV3-2) and J is TRBJ1-3; D gene unclear. V lost 2 bases and J lost 4, with 6 bases in between. CDR3 length: 13 amino acids. In germline, CDR1 is LGHDT, CDR2 YNNKEL (reference sequence). DNA for the CDR3: TGTGCCAGCAGCCAACTCACAGGAAACACCATATATTTT. It codes for CASSQLTGNTIYF.

The J gene is TRBJ2-5, the V gene TRBV14, with D maybe TRBD1 (6 bases). The CDR3 loop spans 15 amino acids. V was shortened by 1 base and J by 1 base, with 10 bases between the two germline ends. CDR1 and CDR2 (germline): SGHDN, FVKESK. The CDR3: CASSQVAGVQETQYF. CDR3 nucleotides: TGTGCCAGCAGCCAAGTGGCAGGGGTCCAAGAGACCCAGTACTTC.

This clone was detected a few times. This chain uses TRBV6-5 with TRBJ2-2, with D perhaps matching TRBD2 (6 bases). V dropped 3 bases and J dropped 5 bases, with 16 bases sitting between them. Germline CDR1 and CDR2: MNHEY and SVGAGI. The CDR3 consists of 16 residues. The CDR3 bases are TGTGCCAGCAGTTATACGTCGGGAGTAGCGACCGGGGAGCTGTTTTTT. This gives the protein CASSYTSGVATGELFF.

The chain is built from TRBV15 and TRBJ1-4; 9 nucleotides align to TRBD1. The germline V gene has CDR1 LNHNV and CDR2 YYDKDF (reference sequence). This CDR3 spans 19 amino acids. Trimming took 0 bases from V and 2 from J; bases not matched to a gene: 10. CDR3 residues: CATSRDRGQGDGTNEKLFF. The CDR3 DNA reads as TGTGCCACCAGCAGAGATCGGGGACAGGGCGACGGCACTAATGAAAAACTGTTTTTT.

The gene calls are TRBV11-2 and TRBJ2-5; D call uncertain. V was pared by 0 bases and J by 1 base, with 6 bases between. Germline V gene data show CDR1 as SGHAT and CDR2 as FQNNGV. This CDR3 spans 14 amino acids. The CDR3 protein is CASSLEGLQETQYF. The CDR3 coding sequence is TGTGCCAGCAGCTTAGAGGGCCTCCAAGAGACCCAGTACTTC.

V and J are TRBV11-3 and TRBJ2-2, with unresolved D. Germline loops: CDR1 SGHNT, CDR2 YENEEA. CDR3 length: 13 amino acids. V lost 1 base and J lost 7, with 7 bases in between. The CDR3 region is CASSLASSGELFF. The CDR3 DNA is TGTGCCAGCAGCTTAGCTTCGAGCGGGGAGCTGTTTTTT. Complete variable domain (other parts from reference TRBV11-3 and TRBJ2-2): EAGVVQSPRYKIIEKKQPVAFWCNPISGHNTLYWYLQNLGQGPELLIRYENEEAVDDSQLPKDRFSAERLKGVDSTLKIQPAELGDSAVYLCASSLASSGELFFGEGSRLTVL.

The chain joins TRBV24-1 to TRBJ1-1; 8 nucleotides match TRBD1. With 4 bases clipped from V and 0 bases from J, the junction kept 6 bases outside the gene matches. This CDR3 is built from 16 residues. The germline CDR1 and CDR2 sequences are KGHDR and SFDVKD. CDR3 DNA sequence: TGTGCCACCAGTGAATCGGGGGGACAGGTGAACACTGAAGCTTTCTTT. This gives the protein CATSESGGQVNTEAFF.